This T cell receptor beta chain was obtained from a study of T-cell memory formation after mild COVID-19 (dated by TCRdb to the early 2020s). As for the study more broadly: TCR sequence clusters from the two donors were largely donor specific. In a couple of donors, T-cell clones that expanded and contracted after mild COVID-19 were tracked by sequencing TCRalpha and TCRbeta repertoires over time. The cohort comprised two young, previously healthy adult volunteers, one female and one male. Summary of the overall study and its limitations: Contracting CD4+ clones were found mainly in CM and EM memory subsets, while CD8+ clones were enriched in EMRA. SARS-CoV-2 specificity was not confirmed for the second-wave clones peaking on day 37. The study included only two mild cases, and larger cohorts that include severe cases with pre-infection samples were judged to be necessary. Some responding clones were detected in pre-infection memory, which suggested that pre-existing cross-reactive memory T cells had joined the SARS-CoV-2 response. From day 15 to 85, contracting clones showed balanced CD4/CD8 phenotypes, whereas a second wave of clones that expanded from day 15 to 37 leaned towards CD4+.

Data came from an Illumina NovaSeq 6000. Using 5'RACE with constant-segment primers, TCRalpha and TCRbeta cDNA libraries were constructed, with sample barcodes and unique molecular identifiers added in the process. Trizol reagent was used to extract RNA from every sample. Amplification of the libraries took two PCR steps, and the second step added a second sample barcode plus Illumina TruSeq adapters. Libraries were sequenced on an Illumina NovaSeq with 2 x 150 bp paired-end reads. Processing in the source paper ran as follows. Demultiplexing of reads and collapsing into UMI-guided consensus sequences were performed with migec v1.2.7. With mixcr v2.1.11, UMI consensuses were aligned to TRA and TRB V and J templates and assembled into clonotypes. A clonotype was counted as expanded or contracted only if both edgeR and NoisET called the change significant, with noise models trained on biological replicates. For edgeR calls, the cutoffs were a false discovery rate-adjusted p below 0.01 and a log2 fold-change threshold of 1. PCA with hierarchical clustering of max-normalized trajectories of the 1000 most abundant clonotypes was used as exploratory dynamics analysis. Each responding clone was given a CD4 or CD8 phenotype based on the CD4+ and CD8+ repertoires, which had been sequenced separately. The raw public data were reprocessed by TCRdb itself: fastp quality trimming at Q25, MiXCR clonotype calling, in-frame beta chains only. Entries are consolidated by CDR3 protein sequence, retaining the most common genes and DNA. The V and J calls shown here were made by TCRdb, not taken from the authors' results. For this sample there are about 420,000 distinct CDR3 sequences; less than 25% appear just once. Of the sample, under 15% falls within the top ten clones.

According to the germline V gene (reference sequence), CDR1 reads SEHNR and CDR2 reads FQNEAQ. Trimmed from V: 10 bases; trimmed from J: 10 bases; junction bases lacking a gene match: 16. Including cysteine and phenylalanine, the CDR3 has 14 amino acids. Just the 42-base CDR3 DNA is kept, in frame starting at base 1. As to this clonotype: No cognate antigen has been identified for it. Base qualities are missing; no much larger clone stands one base away.

PBMCs were isolated by Ficoll-Paque density gradient centrifugation. The chain uses TRBV7-9 and TRBJ2-1; the junction holds 7 bases that match TRBD2. This clonotype was sampled from an adult woman who had mild COVID-19 (a few samples of this study predate the infection). The sample titles of this study are shuffled in the database, so cell type and time point are left out; the donor was told from shared clones. Sequencing used PBMCs or a T cell subset sorted from them (not recorded which). For the CDR3, the sequence is CAISEAGVAREQFF. The bases read TGTGCCATTTCGGAGGCGGGAGTAGCGCGAGAGCAGTTCTTC.